These 8 T cell receptor beta chains came from one sample sequenced in a study of blood T cell repertoires in COVID-19 (dated by TCRdb to about 2020). Library preparation used the immunoSEQ multiplex PCR assay. Drawn from immuneACCESS, this table holds only the in-frame rearrangements with V and J called that TCRdb kept. Clones are partly lost; checked studies trace under half to an unresolved V gene and leave the rest unexplained. Here the sample has about 98,000 clones; over 75% occur a single time. Around a tenth of the sample lies in the top ten. The sequenced sample was peripheral blood. These TCRs come from a woman aged 80 or over with acute or convalescent COVID-19.

This chain joins TRBV2 and TRBJ2-2; the match to TRBD1 covers 9 bases. Germline trimming cut 11 bases from V and 5 bases from J; bases unmatched to any gene: 12. The CDR3 extends over 15 amino acids. CDR1 is SNHLY and CDR2 is FYNNEI in the germline V gene. The CDR3: CAGAETGGSTGELFF. CDR3 DNA: TGTGCCGGCGCCGAGACAGGGGGTTCTACCGGGGAGCTGTTTTTT.

This chain joins TRBV9 and TRBJ1-1; D unresolved. The V end lost 0 bases, the J end lost 4 bases, and 10 bases lay between the germline ends. Per the germline V gene, CDR1 is SGDLS and CDR2 is YYNGEE. The CDR3 has 14 amino acids. The CDR3 coding sequence is TGTGCCAGCAGCGTAGAGTCCCAGCGCACTGAAGCTTTCTTT. It codes for CASSVESQRTEAFF.

The chain combines TRBV28 with TRBJ1-4, with 8 bases lining up with TRBD1. Per the germline V gene, CDR1 is MDHEN and CDR2 is SYDVKM. Trimming cost V 5 bases and J 5 bases; bases outside gene matches: 1. The CDR3 is 13 amino acids. CDR3 loop: CASSQGANEKLFF. CDR3 bases: TGTGCCAGCAGTCAGGGGGCCAATGAAAAACTGTTTTTT.

The rearrangement links TRBV2 to TRBJ1-3; no firm D call. There are 14 residues in the CDR3. The V end lost 8 bases, the J end lost 0 bases, and 11 bases lay between the germline ends. CDR1 and CDR2 (germline): SNHLY, FYNNEI. CDR3 residues: CASGLQDSGNTIYF. CDR3 nucleotides: TGTGCCAGCGGTCTGCAGGACTCTGGAAACACCATATATTTT.

The V and J genes are TRBV18 and TRBJ1-6, with a tentative D call TRBD1 (6 bases). Germline CDR1 KGHSH, CDR2 LQKENI. V lost 6 bases to trimming and J lost 7 bases, with 22 bases between them. The CDR3 length is 17 residues. CDR3 protein: CASSSNPGPGANSPLHF. CDR3 nucleotide sequence: TGTGCCAGCTCGTCAAACCCGGGACCAGGGGCCAATTCACCCCTCCACTTT.

The chain couples TRBV29-1 to TRBJ1-1, with D perhaps matching TRBD1 (5 bases). The CDR3 runs 13 residues. The germline V and J ends were trimmed by 5 bases and 5 bases, with 15 bases remaining between them. The germline gives CDR1 SQVTM, CDR2 ANQGSEA. The DNA of the CDR3 is TGCAGCGTTCTATCCGGGGGGAGGACTGAAGCTTTCTTT. It encodes CSVLSGGRTEAFF. The variable domain in full, completed from reference TRBV29-1 and TRBJ1-1, reads SAVISQKPSRDICQRGTSLTIQCQVDSQVTMMFWYRQQPGQSLTLIATANQGSEATYESGFVIDKFPISRPNLTFSTLTVSNMSPEDSSIYLCSVLSGGRTEAFFGQGTRLTVV.

The chain employs TRBV11-2 and TRBJ1-1; TRBD1 agrees at 9 bases. The CDR3 has 16 residues. Trimming took 2 bases from V and 1 from J; bases not matched to a gene: 5. The germline CDR1 and CDR2 sequences are SGHAT and FQNNGV. CDR3 nucleotide sequence: TGTGCCAGCAGCTTATACAGGGGGCGGCAGAACACTGAAGCTTTCTTT. Amino acid sequence: CASSLYRGRQNTEAFF.

This chain's CDR3 is CASIGLAVSYNEQFF. CDR3 bases: TGTGCCAGCATAGGACTAGCGGTATCCTACAATGAGCAGTTCTTC. This chain joins TRBV28 and TRBJ2-1; the match to TRBD2 covers 10 bases. The CDR3 totals 15 residues. With V trimmed by 7 bases and J by 1 base, 4 bases remained unmatched. Germline V CDR1 and CDR2: MDHEN, SYDVKM.